Following are 23 T cell receptor beta chains from one sample sequenced in a study of cytomegalovirus exposure and HLA in healthy donors. PCR used 60 Vbeta primers and 13 Jbeta primers. TCRdb's copy holds only in-frame clones and misses some; the assay was immunoSEQ multiplex PCR. This table has roughly 160,000 clones, roughly four fifths appearing once. The sequenced sample was PBMCs. The origin of the receptors is a female donor in good health and CMV-seronegative.

The chain has TRBV9 and TRBJ2-1; 8 bases fit TRBD2. Germline V lookup: CDR1 SGDLS, CDR2 YYNGEE. V dropped 2 bases and J dropped 5; count of bases not matched to a gene: 6. CDR3 length: 15 residues. CDR3 sequence: CASSVAAGDHNEQFF. The CDR3 DNA is TGTGCCAGCAGCGTTGCAGCGGGGGACCACAATGAGCAGTTCTTC.

Turning to this clone: Within the sample, other DNA sequences also encode this same CDR3. V usage is TRBV7-3 and J usage is TRBJ2-1, with TRBD2 identical over 12 bases. J was trimmed by 4 bases and V by 2 bases; bases with no gene match: 0. This CDR3 comprises 15 residues. Looked up from germline, CDR1 is SGHTA and CDR2 is FQGTGA. The CDR3 coding sequence is TGTGCCAGCAGCTTACTAGCGGGGGGGTACAATGAGCAGTTCTTC. It yields the protein CASSLLAGGYNEQFF.

The table lists this clone with a few counts. The chain employs TRBV7-8 and TRBJ1-1; D call uncertain. Germline CDR1 and CDR2: SGHVS and FQNEAQ. The CDR3 contains 14 residues. Trimming shortened V by 5 bases and J by 1 base, and 11 bases separated the two germline ends. The CDR3 region has the DNA TGTGCCAGCAGCCTCCAAACGAGGAACACTGAAGCTTTCTTT. Translation: CASSLQTRNTEAFF.

The chain combines TRBV30 with TRBJ2-2; possibly TRBD2 for D (6 bases). Between the trimmed V and J ends, which lost 3 bases and 0 bases, there was a span of 14 bases. CDR3 length equals 16 residues. CDR1 and CDR2 (germline): GTSNPN, SVGIG (reference sequence). CDR3 DNA: TGTGCCTGGAGGCCTTGGGGACTCCCGAACACCGGGGAGCTGTTTTTT. Its translation: CAWRPWGLPNTGELFF.

V gene TRBV19 combines with J gene TRBJ2-2, with D hard to call. The CDR3 extends over 13 amino acids. V dropped 5 bases and J dropped 6 bases, with 10 bases sitting between them. Germline V gene data show CDR1 as LNHDA and CDR2 as SQIVND (reference sequence). The CDR3 DNA follows: TGTGCCAGTAGTGTGCGGCCTCCCGGGGAGCTGTTTTTT. This sequence encodes CASSVRPPGELFF.

The V and J genes are TRBV6-4 and TRBJ2-5; 8 bases align to TRBD1. This CDR3 comprises 13 residues. CDR1 MRHNA and CDR2 SNTAGT come from the germline V gene. The trim removed 4 bases at V and 4 bases at J, leaving 2 bases unmatched. CDR3 DNA sequence: TGTGCCAGCAGTGGAGACAGGGGAGAGACCCAGTACTTC. Residues: CASSGDRGETQYF.

The V call is TRBV19, the J call TRBJ2-1, with D hard to call. This CDR3 comprises 14 residues. Trimming removed 5 bases at V and 0 bases at J, with 8 bases between. Germline V gene sequence: CDR1 LNHDA, CDR2 SQIVND (reference sequence). For the CDR3, the DNA is TGTGCCAGTAGTGGCCAGGACTCCTACAATGAGCAGTTCTTC. Encoded protein: CASSGQDSYNEQFF.

The gene calls are TRBV2 and TRBJ1-6; 9 nucleotides match TRBD1. The CDR3 runs 15 residues. From germline, CDR1 is SNHLY and CDR2 FYNNEI. V gave up 2 bases and J gave up 10 bases; unmatched junction bases: 6. As DNA, the CDR3 is TGTGCCAGCAGTGAACAGGGGACAGGGAGGTCACCCCTCCACTTT. Protein sequence: CASSEQGTGRSPLHF.

This clone has more than one count but fewer than ten. Compared with germline, one end of the junction differs, possibly owing to a read error. This chain links TRBV4-3 with TRBJ1-4; possibly TRBD1 for D (6 bases). CDR1 and CDR2 (germline): LGHNA, YSLEER. CDR3 length: 12 residues. CDR3 protein: CASSYTRGHPTF. The CDR3 DNA is TGCGCCAGCAGCTATACCCGGGGACATCCAACTTTT.

J is TRBJ1-5 and V is TRBV19; D is possibly TRBD1 (5 bases). The V end was cut by 6 bases, the J end by 4 bases, with 19 bases between. This CDR3 region has 16 residues. Germline lookup yields CDR1 LNHDA and CDR2 SQIVND (reference sequence). The CDR3 loop is CASRWTLTSGNQPQHF. The CDR3 coding sequence is TGTGCCAGTAGGTGGACACTGACTAGCGGGAATCAGCCCCAGCATTTT.

This chain uses TRBV28 with TRBJ1-5, with 7 bases lining up with TRBD1. Germline V gene sequence: CDR1 MDHEN, CDR2 SYDVKM. With V trimmed by 5 bases and J by 1 base, 5 bases remained unmatched. The length of the CDR3 is 15 residues. The CDR3 DNA sequence: TGTGCCAGCAGTCGACAGGGACACAGCAATCAGCCCCAGCATTTT. Its translation: CASSRQGHSNQPQHF.

The chain links TRBV28 to TRBJ2-7; tentative D call: TRBD1 (7 bases). Germline V gene data show CDR1 as MDHEN and CDR2 as SYDVKM. Trimming cost V 5 bases and J 2 bases, with 16 bases left between them. The CDR3 totals 15 residues. In DNA form, the CDR3 reads TGTGCCAGCAGTCCCGACAGGGAGGTCACCTACGAGCAGTACTTC. Translation: CASSPDREVTYEQYF.

This clone was seen a handful of times. The chain is built from TRBV12-2 and TRBJ2-3; the table's D call of TRBD2 was not tested on the DNA. TRBV12-2 is labeled a pseudogene. The CDR3 runs to 16 residues. The CDR3 here is CASRFGGVLFGGTQYF. CDR3 sequence (DNA): TGTGCAAGTCGCTTTGGAGGGGTACTCTTCGGGGGTACGCAGTATTTT.

The chain combines TRBV18 with TRBJ1-5; 8 nucleotides line up with TRBD1. The trim removed 6 bases at V and 4 bases at J, leaving 5 bases unmatched. The CDR3 spans 14 residues. Per the germline V gene, CDR1 is KGHSH and CDR2 is LQKENI. This CDR3 reads CASSGQGVNQPQHF. The CDR3 nucleotides are TGTGCCAGCTCTGGACAGGGAGTTAATCAGCCCCAGCATTTT. The complete variable domain, with remaining parts taken from reference TRBV18 and TRBJ1-5, reads NAGVMQNPRHLVRRRGQEARLRCSPMKGHSHVYWYRQLPEEGLKFMVYLQKENIIDESGMPKERFSAEFPKEGPSILRIQQVVRGDSAAYFCASSGQGVNQPQHFGDGTRLSIL.

This clone has only one observation. This sequence joins TRBV4-3 and TRBJ2-1, with 10 bases aligning to TRBD2. This CDR3 has 18 amino acids. Per the germline V gene, CDR1 is LGHNA and CDR2 is YSLEER. Trimming removed 2 bases from V and 4 bases from J; junction bases left unmatched: 11. CDR3 protein: CASSQRVVGTSAYNEQFF. CDR3 bases: TGCGCCAGCAGCCAAAGGGTAGTCGGGACTAGCGCTTACAATGAGCAGTTCTTC.

The J gene is TRBJ2-7, the V gene TRBV15; a possible D gene is TRBD2 (5 bases). Trimming removed 0 bases from V and 3 bases from J, with 9 bases in between. The CDR3 is 14 amino acids. The V gene's germline CDR1 is LNHNV and CDR2 YYDKDF (reference sequence). CDR3 nucleotide sequence: TGTGCCACCAGCAGAGATCCGGGGTTCTACGAGCAGTACTTC. Its translation is CATSRDPGFYEQYF.

This clone occurred once. The chain recombines TRBV29-1 with TRBJ2-1; 7 bases agree with TRBD1. The CDR3 extends over 13 amino acids. Trimming at V came to 3 bases and at J to 5 bases, leaving 4 bases not matched to a gene. Germline-derived CDR1 and CDR2 are SQVTM and ANQGSEA. The CDR3 reads CSVEGQKNNEQFF. In DNA form, the CDR3 reads TGCAGCGTTGAGGGACAGAAAAACAATGAGCAGTTCTTC.

The chain recombines TRBV10-3 with TRBJ2-1; D ambiguous. Germline-derived CDR1 and CDR2 are ENHRY and SYGVKD. Trimming pared 3 bases from V and 0 bases from J, leaving 15 bases between. The CDR3 runs to 17 residues. The CDR3 region is CAISELETATSYNEQFF. CDR3 DNA: TGTGCCATCAGTGAATTGGAGACGGCGACCTCCTACAATGAGCAGTTCTTC.

V usage is TRBV28 and J usage is TRBJ2-5; TRBD2 matches at 7 bases. Germline CDR1 is MDHEN and CDR2 is SYDVKM. The V segment lost 5 bases and the J segment 2 bases; nucleotides outside the gene matches: 8. CDR3 length: 15 residues. The CDR3 sequence: CASSDAGRGQETQYF. CDR3 DNA: TGTGCCAGCAGTGACGCAGGGCGGGGGCAAGAGACCCAGTACTTC.

This clone was seen only once. This chain links TRBV4-3 with TRBJ2-5; 8 bases match TRBD1. The junction had 8 bases not matched to a gene; V was cut back by 0 bases and J by 2 bases. Per the germline V gene, CDR1 is LGHNA and CDR2 is YSLEER. The CDR3 is 17 amino acids. The CDR3: CASSQDRRTGRQETQYF. For the CDR3, the DNA is TGCGCCAGCAGCCAAGATCGGAGGACAGGGAGGCAAGAGACCCAGTACTTC.

The CDR3 sequence: CASSLLNYGYTF. The DNA for the CDR3 is TGTGCCAGCAGTTTATTAAACTATGGCTACACCTTC. This rearrangement joins TRBV28 to TRBJ1-2; D ambiguous. The V end was cut by 1 base, the J end by 2 bases, with 2 bases between. Germline loops: CDR1 MDHEN, CDR2 SYDVKM. The CDR3 extends over 12 amino acids.

This chain uses TRBV6-5 with TRBJ1-1; D uncertain. Trimming shortened V by 0 bases and J by 1 base, and 3 bases separated the two germline ends. The CDR3 has 13 amino acids. Germline assignment: CDR1 MNHEY and CDR2 SVGAGI. As DNA, the CDR3 is TGTGCCAGCAGTTACTCCCAGAACACTGAAGCTTTCTTT. Its protein product is CASSYSQNTEAFF.

This clone was seen more than once but under ten times. The J gene is TRBJ2-1, the V gene TRBV9; 9 bases match TRBD2. The germline gives CDR1 SGDLS, CDR2 YYNGEE. The ends lost 0 bases at V and 3 bases at J; junction bases unmatched: 7. The CDR3 sequence is 17 residues long. In nucleotides, the CDR3 is TGTGCCAGCAGCGTAGGGCGGGCTAGCGGGGTCTACAATGAGCAGTTCTTC. The encoded protein is CASSVGRASGVYNEQFF. Looking up the rest from reference TRBV9 and TRBJ2-1 gives the full variable domain: DSGVTQTPKHLITATGQRVTLRCSPRSGDLSVYWYQQSLDQGLQFLIQYYNGEERAKGNILERFSAQQFPDLHSELNLSSLELGDSALYFCASSVGRASGVYNEQFFGPGTRLTVL.